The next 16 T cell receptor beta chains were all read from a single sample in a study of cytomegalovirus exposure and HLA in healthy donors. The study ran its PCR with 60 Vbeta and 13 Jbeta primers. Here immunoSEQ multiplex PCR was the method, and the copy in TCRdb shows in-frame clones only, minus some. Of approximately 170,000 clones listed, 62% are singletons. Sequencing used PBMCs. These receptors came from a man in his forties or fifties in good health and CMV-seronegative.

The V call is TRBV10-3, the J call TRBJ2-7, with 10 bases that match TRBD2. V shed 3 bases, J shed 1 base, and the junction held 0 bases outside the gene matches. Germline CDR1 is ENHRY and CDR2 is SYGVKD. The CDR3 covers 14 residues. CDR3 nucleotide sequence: TGTGCCATCAGTGAAGCGGGAGGGTCCTACGAGCAGTACTTC. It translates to CAISEAGGSYEQYF.

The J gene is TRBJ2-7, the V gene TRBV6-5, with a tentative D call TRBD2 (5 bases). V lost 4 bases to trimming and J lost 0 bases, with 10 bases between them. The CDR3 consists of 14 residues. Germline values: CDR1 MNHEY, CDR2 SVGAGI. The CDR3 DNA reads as TGTGCCAGCAGTTCCCGAGGGATCTCCTACGAGCAGTACTTC. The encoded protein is CASSSRGISYEQYF.

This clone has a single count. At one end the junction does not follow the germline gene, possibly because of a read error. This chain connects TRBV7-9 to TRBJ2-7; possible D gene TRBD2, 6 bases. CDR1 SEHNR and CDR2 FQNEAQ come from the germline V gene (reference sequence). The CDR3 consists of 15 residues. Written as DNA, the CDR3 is TGTTCCAGCAGTCCAGGACTAACCCAGTCCTACGAGCAGTACTTC. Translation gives CSSSPGLTQSYEQYF.

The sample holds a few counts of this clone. This chain's CDR3 is CASSARRPGTGELFF. CDR3 sequence (DNA): TGCGCCAGCAGTGCCAGACGCCCGGGCACCGGGGAGCTGTTTTTT. This chain connects TRBV10-1 to TRBJ2-2; D uncertain. CDR3 length equals 15 residues. CDR1 is WNHNN and CDR2 is SYGVQD in the germline V gene (reference sequence). The ends were cut back, 4 bases at V and 4 bases at J, with 13 bases in the middle.

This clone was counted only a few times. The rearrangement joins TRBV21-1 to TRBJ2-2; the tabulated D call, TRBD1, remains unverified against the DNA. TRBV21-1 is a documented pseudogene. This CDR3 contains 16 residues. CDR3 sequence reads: CASSKVSAGTVEELFF. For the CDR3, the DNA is TGTGCCAGCAGCAAAGTATCAGCAGGTACCGTTGAGGAGCTGTTTTTT.

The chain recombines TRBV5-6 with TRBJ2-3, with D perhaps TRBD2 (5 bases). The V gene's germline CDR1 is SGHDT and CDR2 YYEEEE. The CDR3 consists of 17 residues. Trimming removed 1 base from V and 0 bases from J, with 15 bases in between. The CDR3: CASSLPGREPSTDTQYF. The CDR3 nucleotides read TGTGCCAGCAGCTTGCCCGGAAGGGAGCCTAGCACAGATACGCAGTATTTT.

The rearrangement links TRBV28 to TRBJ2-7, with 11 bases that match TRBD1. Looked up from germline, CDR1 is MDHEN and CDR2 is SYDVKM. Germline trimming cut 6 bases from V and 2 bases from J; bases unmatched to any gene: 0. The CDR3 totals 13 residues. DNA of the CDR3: TGTGCCAGCAGGGACAGGGGGCCCTACGAGCAGTACTTC. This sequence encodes CASRDRGPYEQYF. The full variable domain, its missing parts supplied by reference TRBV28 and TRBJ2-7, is DVKVTQSSRYLVKRTGEKVFLECVQDMDHENMFWYRQDPGLGLRLIYFSYDVKMKEKGDIPEGYSVSREKKERFSLILESASTNQTSMYLCASRDRGPYEQYFGPGTRLTVT.

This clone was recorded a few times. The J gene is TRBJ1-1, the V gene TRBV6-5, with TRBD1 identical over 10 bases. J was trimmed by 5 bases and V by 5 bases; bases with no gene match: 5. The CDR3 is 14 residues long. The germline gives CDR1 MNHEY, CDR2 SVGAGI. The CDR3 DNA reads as TGTGCCAGCAGTCCCCGGGACAGGGGAACTGAAGCTTTCTTT. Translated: CASSPRDRGTEAFF.

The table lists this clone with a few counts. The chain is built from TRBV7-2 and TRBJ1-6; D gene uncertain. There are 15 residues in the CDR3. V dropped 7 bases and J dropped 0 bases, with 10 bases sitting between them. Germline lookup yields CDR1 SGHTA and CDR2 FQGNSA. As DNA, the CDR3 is TGTGCCAGCAAGCAAAGTAGCTCCTATAATTCACCCCTCCACTTT. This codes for CASKQSSSYNSPLHF.

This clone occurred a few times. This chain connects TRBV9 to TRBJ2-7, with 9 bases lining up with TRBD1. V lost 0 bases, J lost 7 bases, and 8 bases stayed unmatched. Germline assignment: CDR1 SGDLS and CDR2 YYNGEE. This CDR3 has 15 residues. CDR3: CASSVGGQGAWEQYF. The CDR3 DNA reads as TGTGCCAGCAGCGTAGGGGGACAGGGAGCTTGGGAGCAGTACTTC.

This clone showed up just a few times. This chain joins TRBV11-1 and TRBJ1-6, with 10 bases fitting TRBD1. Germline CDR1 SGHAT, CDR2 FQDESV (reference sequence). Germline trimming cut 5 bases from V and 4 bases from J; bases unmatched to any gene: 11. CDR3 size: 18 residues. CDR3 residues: CASSAGQGVSYYNSPLHF. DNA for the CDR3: TGTGCCAGCAGCGCAGGACAGGGGGTCTCCTATTATAATTCACCCCTCCACTTT. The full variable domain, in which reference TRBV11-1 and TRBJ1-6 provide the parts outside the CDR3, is EAEVAQSPRYKITEKSQAVAFWCDPISGHATLYWYRQILGQGPELLVQFQDESVVDDSQLPKDRFSAERLKGVDSTLKIQPAELGDSAMYLCASSAGQGVSYYNSPLHFGNGTRLTVT.

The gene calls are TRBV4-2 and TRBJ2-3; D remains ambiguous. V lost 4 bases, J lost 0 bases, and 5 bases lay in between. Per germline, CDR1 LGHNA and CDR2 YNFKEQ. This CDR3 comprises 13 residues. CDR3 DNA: TGTGCCAGCAGCCTCCTTAGCACAGATACGCAGTATTTT. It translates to CASSLLSTDTQYF.

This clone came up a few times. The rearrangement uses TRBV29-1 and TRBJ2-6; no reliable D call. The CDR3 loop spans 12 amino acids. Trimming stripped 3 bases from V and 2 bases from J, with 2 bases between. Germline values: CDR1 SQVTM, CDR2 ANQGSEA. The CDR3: CSVDAGANVLTF. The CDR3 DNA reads TGCAGCGTTGACGCTGGGGCCAACGTCCTGACTTTC.

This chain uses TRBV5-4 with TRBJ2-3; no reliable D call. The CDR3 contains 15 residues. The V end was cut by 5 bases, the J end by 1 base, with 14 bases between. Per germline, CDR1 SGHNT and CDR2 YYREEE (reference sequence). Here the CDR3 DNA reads TGTGCCAGCAGTTCTGTTCTAGGAGGCACAGATACGCAGTATTTT. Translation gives CASSSVLGGTDTQYF.

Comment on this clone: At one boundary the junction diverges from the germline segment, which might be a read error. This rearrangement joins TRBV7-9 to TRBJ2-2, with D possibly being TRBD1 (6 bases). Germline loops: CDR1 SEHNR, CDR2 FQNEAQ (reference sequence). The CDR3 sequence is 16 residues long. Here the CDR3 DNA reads TGTTCCAGCAGCTGGGGGCTGGAAGGCTACACCGGGGAGCTGTTTTTT. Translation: CSSSWGLEGYTGELFF.

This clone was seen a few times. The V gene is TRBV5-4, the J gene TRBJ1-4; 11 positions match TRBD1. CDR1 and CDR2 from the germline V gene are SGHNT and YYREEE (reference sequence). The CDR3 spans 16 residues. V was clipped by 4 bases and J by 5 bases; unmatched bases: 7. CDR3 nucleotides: TGTGCCAGCAGCCTAGGGACAGGGGGAATAAATGAAAAACTGTTTTTT. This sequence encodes CASSLGTGGINEKLFF.